This T cell receptor beta chain came from a study of T cell responses to AZD1222 COVID-19 vaccine. General study findings and limits: Repertoires were collected only later (after the peak T cell response had occurred). Only a handful of AZD1222 recipients, more than five in all, had baseline seropositivity. Reportedly, nearly half the spike-specific TCRs target unmutated variant regions. The donors showed a predominance of white British ancestry and of females, with possible underestimation of clonal diversity.

Remarks on this clone: Its antigen remains unidentified.

Germline CDR1 and CDR2: SNHLY and FYNNEI. J lost 2 bases, V lost 2 bases, and 5 bases had no gene match. The CDR3 length is 15 residues. Assay used: immunoSEQ multiplex PCR; TCRdb lists only in-frame clones, some missing. The data contain 90,000 to 120,000 clones, over 80% of them seen just once; the ten biggest clones take up about 8.1%. This receptor was identified in an adult who received the AZD1222 COVID-19 vaccine. The input for sequencing was peripheral blood, taken 28 days after the second AZD1222 dose. The chain uses TRBV2 and TRBJ2-7, with 8 bases that match TRBD1. In DNA form, the CDR3 reads TGTGCCAGCAGTGAAAGGCAGGGGGCGACCTACGAGCAGTACTTC. Translated, it gives CASSERQGATYEQYF.